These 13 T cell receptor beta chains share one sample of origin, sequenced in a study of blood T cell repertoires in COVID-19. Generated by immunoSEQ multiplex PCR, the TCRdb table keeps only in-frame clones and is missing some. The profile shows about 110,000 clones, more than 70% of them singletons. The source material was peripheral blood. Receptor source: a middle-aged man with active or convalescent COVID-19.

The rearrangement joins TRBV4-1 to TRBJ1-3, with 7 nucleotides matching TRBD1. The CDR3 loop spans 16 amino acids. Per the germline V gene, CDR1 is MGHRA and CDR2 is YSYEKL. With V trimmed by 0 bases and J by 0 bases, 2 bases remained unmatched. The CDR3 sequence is CASSQDWTGSGNTIYF. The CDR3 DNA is TGCGCCAGCAGCCAAGATTGGACAGGCTCTGGAAACACCATATATTTT.

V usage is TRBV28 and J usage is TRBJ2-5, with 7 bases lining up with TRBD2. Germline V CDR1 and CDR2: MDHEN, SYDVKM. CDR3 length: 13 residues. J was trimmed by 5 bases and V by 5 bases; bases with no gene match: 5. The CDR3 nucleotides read TGTGCCAGCAGTGCCAGCGGGGACGAGACCCAGTACTTC. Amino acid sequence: CASSASGDETQYF.

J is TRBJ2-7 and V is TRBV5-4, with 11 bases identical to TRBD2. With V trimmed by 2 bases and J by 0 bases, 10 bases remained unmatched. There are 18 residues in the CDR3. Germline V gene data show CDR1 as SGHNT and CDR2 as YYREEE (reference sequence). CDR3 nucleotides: TGTGCCAGCAGCTTTGGAGGCCCCGGGACTAGCGGCTCCTACGAGCAGTACTTC. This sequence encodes CASSFGGPGTSGSYEQYF.

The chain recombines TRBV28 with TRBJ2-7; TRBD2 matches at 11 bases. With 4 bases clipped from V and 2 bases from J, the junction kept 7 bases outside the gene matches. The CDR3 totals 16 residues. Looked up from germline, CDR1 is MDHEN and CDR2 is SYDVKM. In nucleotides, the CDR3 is TGTGCCAGCAGTTGGGTGCTAGCGGGAGGCCCCTACGAGCAGTACTTC. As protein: CASSWVLAGGPYEQYF. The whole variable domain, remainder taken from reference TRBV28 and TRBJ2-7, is DVKVTQSSRYLVKRTGEKVFLECVQDMDHENMFWYRQDPGLGLRLIYFSYDVKMKEKGDIPEGYSVSREKKERFSLILESASTNQTSMYLCASSWVLAGGPYEQYFGPGTRLTVT.

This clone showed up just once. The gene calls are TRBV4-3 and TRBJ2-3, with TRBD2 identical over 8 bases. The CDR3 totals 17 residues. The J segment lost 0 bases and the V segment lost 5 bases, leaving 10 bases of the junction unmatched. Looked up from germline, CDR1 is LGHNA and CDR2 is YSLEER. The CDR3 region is CASSYGGAGGSTDTQYF. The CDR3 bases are TGCGCCAGCAGCTACGGTGGGGCGGGAGGAAGCACAGATACGCAGTATTTT.

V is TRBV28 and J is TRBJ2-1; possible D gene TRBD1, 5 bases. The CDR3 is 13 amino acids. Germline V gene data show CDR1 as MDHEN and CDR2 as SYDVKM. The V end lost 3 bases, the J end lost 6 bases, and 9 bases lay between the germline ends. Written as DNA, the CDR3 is TGTGCCAGCAGTTTGGCGCAGGGCAATGAGCAGTTCTTC. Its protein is CASSLAQGNEQFF.

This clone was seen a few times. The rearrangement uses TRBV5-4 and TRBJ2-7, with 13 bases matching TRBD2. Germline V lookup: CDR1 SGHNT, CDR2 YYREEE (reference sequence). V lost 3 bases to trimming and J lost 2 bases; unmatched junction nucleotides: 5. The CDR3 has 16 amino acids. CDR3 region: CASSWGGTSGTYEQYF. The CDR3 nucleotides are TGTGCCAGCAGCTGGGGGGGGACTAGCGGGACCTACGAGCAGTACTTC.

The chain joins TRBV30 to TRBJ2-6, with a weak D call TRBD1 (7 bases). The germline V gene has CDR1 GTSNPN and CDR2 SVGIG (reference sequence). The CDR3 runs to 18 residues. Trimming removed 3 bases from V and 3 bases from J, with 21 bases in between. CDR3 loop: CAWRTHPGGRGGANVLTF. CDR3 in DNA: TGTGCCTGGAGAACCCACCCAGGGGGGCGAGGTGGGGCCAACGTCCTGACTTTC.

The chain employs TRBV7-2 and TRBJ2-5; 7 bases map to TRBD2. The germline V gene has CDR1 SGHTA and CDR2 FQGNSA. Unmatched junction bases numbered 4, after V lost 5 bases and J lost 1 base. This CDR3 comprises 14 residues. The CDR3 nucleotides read TGTGCCAGCAGCCGCGGGACTATCCAAGAGACCCAGTACTTC. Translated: CASSRGTIQETQYF.

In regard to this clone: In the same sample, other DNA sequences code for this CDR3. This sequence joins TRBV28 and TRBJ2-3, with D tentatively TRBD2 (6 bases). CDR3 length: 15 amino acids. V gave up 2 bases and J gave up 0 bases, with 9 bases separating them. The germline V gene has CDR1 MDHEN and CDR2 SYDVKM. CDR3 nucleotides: TGTGCCAGCAGTTTAGACCGGGGGAGCACAGATACGCAGTATTTT. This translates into CASSLDRGSTDTQYF. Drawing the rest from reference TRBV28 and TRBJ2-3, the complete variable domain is DVKVTQSSRYLVKRTGEKVFLECVQDMDHENMFWYRQDPGLGLRLIYFSYDVKMKEKGDIPEGYSVSREKKERFSLILESASTNQTSMYLCASSLDRGSTDTQYFGPGTRLTVL.

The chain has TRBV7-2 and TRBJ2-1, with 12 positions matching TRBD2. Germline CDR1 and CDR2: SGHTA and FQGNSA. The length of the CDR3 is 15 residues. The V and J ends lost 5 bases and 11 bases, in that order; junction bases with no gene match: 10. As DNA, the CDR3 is TGTGCCAGCAGCCTTGGGGGACTAGCGGGTCTAAAGCAGTTCTTC. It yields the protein CASSLGGLAGLKQFF.

The CDR3 here is CASSSTGAGGAGGANVLTF. CDR3 nucleotides: TGCGCCAGCAGCTCTACCGGGGCAGGGGGCGCGGGAGGGGCCAACGTCCTGACTTTC. This chain joins TRBV5-1 and TRBJ2-6, with 8 bases identical to TRBD1. Germline trimming cut 3 bases from V and 4 bases from J; bases unmatched to any gene: 15. The CDR3 spans 19 residues. Germline CDR1 is SGHRS and CDR2 is YFSETQ. Full variable domain (outside the CDR3, taken from reference TRBV5-1 and TRBJ2-6): KAGVTQTPRYLIKTRGQQVTLSCSPISGHRSVSWYQQTPGQGLQFLFEYFSETQRNKGNFPGRFSGRQFSNSRSEMNVSTLELGDSALYLCASSSTGAGGAGGANVLTFGAGSRLTVL.

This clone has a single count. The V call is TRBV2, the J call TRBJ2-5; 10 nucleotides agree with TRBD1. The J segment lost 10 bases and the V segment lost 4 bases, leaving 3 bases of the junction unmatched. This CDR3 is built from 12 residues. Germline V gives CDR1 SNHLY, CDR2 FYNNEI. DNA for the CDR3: TGTGCCAGCAGTGTGGACAGGGGGGGCCAGTACTTC. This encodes CASSVDRGGQYF.